The clone carrying this TCR beta chain was observed a few times. The antigen is not known. Trimming cost V 6 bases and J 5 bases; bases outside gene matches: 13. CDR1 is MDHEN and CDR2 is SYDVKM in the germline V gene. This CDR3 is 15 amino acids long. Reverse transcription of all isolated RNA meant that expressed TCRB transcripts were sequenced. Here immunoSEQ multiplex PCR was the method, and the copy in TCRdb shows in-frame clones only, minus some. The sample holds around 400,000 clones, more than 13% seen once. This sample was included in a study of beta chain features in type 1 diabetes. Notes on the study in general: Unsettled here was the matter of whether HLA type influences TCRB rearrangement.

This TCR was sampled from a woman between 18 and 29 years old in good health. The sample consisted of naive CD4+ T cells from blood. The chain recombines TRBV28 with TRBJ2-7; 7 bases match TRBD2. DNA for the CDR3: TGTGCCAGCAGCCTAAGCGGACTAGAAGTAAACGAGCAGTACTTC. It is translated as CASSLSGLEVNEQYF.